The sequence of this TCR beta chain was determined in a study of early T cells in non-severe SARS-CoV-2 infection. Study observations and caveats: Matching against VDJdb likely underestimated virus-specific expansions, favoring anti-spike CD8.

Individual cDNA molecules each received unique molecular identifiers attached to them. TCRdb called the 5' RACE reads again in MiXCR, with one record for every CDR3 protein. The data show tens of thousands of distinct CDR3 sequences, with about a sixth seen just once and 12% held by the top ten. As regards this clonotype: The antigen is not known.

The V gene's germline CDR1 is SEHNR and CDR2 FQNEAQ (reference sequence). This CDR3 comprises 14 residues. V was pared by 3 bases and J by 6 bases, with 4 bases of the junction left unmatched. The chain links TRBV7-9 to TRBJ1-4; 7 bases match TRBD1. The sequence was collected from an adult who was a healthcare worker with PCR-confirmed SARS-CoV-2 infection or an uninfected control (not recorded which). The sample taken for sequencing was whole blood. Here the CDR3 DNA reads TGTGCCAGCAGCTTGACAGGGAACCATGAAAAACTGTTTTTT. It yields the protein CASSLTGNHEKLFF.